These 9 T cell receptor beta chains came from one sample sequenced in a study of naive and memory T cell subsets. Their target antigens are unknown. Study observations and caveats: A few larger clonotypes appeared in naive repertoires, especially CD8, possibly memory cells re-expressing CD45RA.

The beta constant-region primer was an equimolar mix of two oligonucleotides covering TRBC1 and TRBC2. Ligated cDNA was amplified by four rounds of PCR with nested alpha and beta constant-region primers and SP2. Each CDR3 protein is one row after TCRdb ran MiXCR on the UMI-ligation and nested PCR reads. The sample has under 150,000 distinct CDR3 sequences; approximately 20% are singletons. Sequenced input: naive CD8+ T cells from blood. These TCRs come from a human donor in good health.

DNA of the CDR3: TGTGCCAGCAGACGGTCAGGGGAAGAGACCCAGTACTTC. This encodes CASRRSGEETQYF. The chain uses TRBV28 and TRBJ2-5, with a possible D match to TRBD1 (6 bases). This CDR3 has 13 amino acids. V lost 6 bases, J lost 3 bases, and 11 bases lay in between. From germline, CDR1 is MDHEN and CDR2 SYDVKM.

This clonotype was detected ten times or more. The J gene is TRBJ1-2, the V gene TRBV4-1; 8 positions agree with TRBD1. V trimming: 6 bases; J trimming: 4 bases; junction bases outside the gene matches: 4. The CDR3 consists of 13 residues. CDR1 and CDR2 (germline): MGHRA, YSYEKL. The CDR3 region has the DNA TGCGCCAGCAGTCGAGGACAGGGCTATGGCTACACCTTC. Protein: CASSRGQGYGYTF.

The table lists this clonotype with a few counts. The genes are TRBV6-5 and TRBJ2-3; 11 bases are shared with TRBD2. The germline gives CDR1 MNHEY, CDR2 SVGAGI. J was trimmed by 2 bases and V by 4 bases; bases with no gene match: 5. The CDR3 totals 16 residues. CDR3: CASSFHSGRATDTQYF. In DNA, the CDR3 is TGTGCCAGCAGTTTCCATAGCGGGAGGGCCACAGATACGCAGTATTTT.

The V gene is TRBV12-3 or TRBV12-4, the J gene TRBJ2-1; weak D call: TRBD1 (6 bases). The CDR3 runs 12 residues. With 6 bases removed from V and 13 bases from J, the gap between germline ends came to 16 bases. The DNA of the CDR3 is TGTGCCAGCAGCGCCTCAGGGGTAGGTCAGTTCTTC. Residues: CASSASGVGQFF.

The V gene is TRBV9, the J gene TRBJ2-7; D assignment may be TRBD1 or TRBD2 (5 bases each). The CDR3 loop spans 14 amino acids. V dropped 4 bases and J dropped 2 bases, with 13 bases sitting between them. Germline V gives CDR1 SGDLS, CDR2 YYNGEE. In DNA, the CDR3 is TGTGCCAGCAGCCCGACCGAGGGGACCTACGAGCAGTACTTC. It yields the protein CASSPTEGTYEQYF.

The V call is TRBV9, the J call TRBJ2-1; 13 nucleotides agree with TRBD2. There are 16 residues in the CDR3. The germline V gene has CDR1 SGDLS and CDR2 YYNGEE. Germline trimming cut 3 bases from V and 1 base from J; bases unmatched to any gene: 1. The DNA for the CDR3 is TGTGCCAGCAGCGGGACTAGCGGGAGATCCTACAATGAGCAGTTCTTC. It specifies CASSGTSGRSYNEQFF.

This clonotype was recorded once. The V gene is TRBV7-9, the J gene TRBJ1-1; D is undetermined. This CDR3 is 15 amino acids long. Germline V gene data show CDR1 as SEHNR and CDR2 as FQNEAQ (reference sequence). Trimming stripped 5 bases from V and 3 bases from J, with 16 bases between. CDR3 residues: CASSPGLYGYTEAFF. In DNA form, the CDR3 reads TGTGCCAGCAGCCCCGGCCTGTACGGGTACACTGAAGCTTTCTTT. Full variable domain (outside the CDR3, taken from reference TRBV7-9 and TRBJ1-1): DTGVSQNPRHKITKRGQNVTFRCDPISEHNRLYWYRQTLGQGPEFLTYFQNEAQLEKSRLLSDRFSAERPKGSFSTLEIQRTEQGDSAMYLCASSPGLYGYTEAFFGQGTRLTVV.

This clonotype showed up just a few times. The genes are TRBV7-9 and TRBJ2-1, with 9 bases matching TRBD1. Germline V gene data show CDR1 as SEHNR and CDR2 as FQNEAQ (reference sequence). The length of the CDR3 is 16 residues. V was pared by 4 bases and J by 9 bases, with 13 bases of the junction left unmatched. CDR3 in DNA: TGTGCCAGCAGCTCACTTGGACAGGGGCGATGGGGTGAGCAGTTCTTC. It translates to CASSSLGQGRWGEQFF.

This clonotype was counted only a few times. The chain recombines TRBV15 with TRBJ2-3; a weak D match, TRBD2 (5 bases). CDR1 and CDR2 (germline): LNHNV, YYDKDF (reference sequence). CDR3 length: 15 residues. V was trimmed by 0 bases and J by 2 bases, leaving 9 bases between them. DNA of the CDR3: TGTGCCACCAGCAGAGATTTGGACTCCACAGATACGCAGTATTTT. Translating it yields CATSRDLDSTDTQYF.